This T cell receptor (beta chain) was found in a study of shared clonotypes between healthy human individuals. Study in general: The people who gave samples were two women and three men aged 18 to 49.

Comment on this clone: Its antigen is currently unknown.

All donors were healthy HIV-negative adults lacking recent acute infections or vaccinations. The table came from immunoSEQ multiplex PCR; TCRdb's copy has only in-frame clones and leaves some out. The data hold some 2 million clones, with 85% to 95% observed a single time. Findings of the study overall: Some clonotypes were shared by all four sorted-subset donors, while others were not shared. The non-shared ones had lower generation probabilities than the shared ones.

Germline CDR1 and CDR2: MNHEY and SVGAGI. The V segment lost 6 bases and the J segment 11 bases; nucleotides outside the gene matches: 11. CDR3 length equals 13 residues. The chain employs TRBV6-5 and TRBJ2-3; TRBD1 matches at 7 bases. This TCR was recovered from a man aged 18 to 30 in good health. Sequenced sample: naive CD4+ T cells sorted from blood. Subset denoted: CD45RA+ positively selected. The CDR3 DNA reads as TGTGCCAGCAGAAGACAGGGTACCCACATGCAGTATTTT. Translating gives CASRRQGTHMQYF.